The T cell receptor (beta chain) described here comes from a study of human T cells and chemical hapten exposure. Overall study: Alopecia areata, totalis or universalis affected patients who were mostly female. Largely, small differences in pooled library volume made per-sample TCR yields vary.

MiXCR, applied by TCRdb to the RACE reads, yields one record per CDR3 protein. This sample has around 350,000 distinct CDR3 sequences, with approximately 5% found just once. Time point of the sample: pre-sensitization, week 0. This sample's treatment: therapeutic diphenylcyclopropenone sensitization with weekly scalp DPC. Unfractionated whole blood served as the source for total RNA extraction. The CDR3 covers 16 residues. Germline assignment: CDR1 LGHDT and CDR2 YNNKEL (reference sequence). Trimming shortened V by 1 base and J by 1 base, and 13 bases separated the two germline ends. The V and J genes are TRBV3-1 and TRBJ1-2, with D hard to call. Sequences were derived from whole blood, sampled in connection with sensitization to the hapten diphenylcyclopropenone (DPC). The origin of this receptor is a woman under 30 with alopecia areata. Some clones in this sample may be carry-over from other donors' samples. The CDR3 bases are TGTGCCAGCAGCCAAGCCGGAGCGGGGAGTAACTATGGCTACACCTTC. Translating gives CASSQAGAGSNYGYTF.